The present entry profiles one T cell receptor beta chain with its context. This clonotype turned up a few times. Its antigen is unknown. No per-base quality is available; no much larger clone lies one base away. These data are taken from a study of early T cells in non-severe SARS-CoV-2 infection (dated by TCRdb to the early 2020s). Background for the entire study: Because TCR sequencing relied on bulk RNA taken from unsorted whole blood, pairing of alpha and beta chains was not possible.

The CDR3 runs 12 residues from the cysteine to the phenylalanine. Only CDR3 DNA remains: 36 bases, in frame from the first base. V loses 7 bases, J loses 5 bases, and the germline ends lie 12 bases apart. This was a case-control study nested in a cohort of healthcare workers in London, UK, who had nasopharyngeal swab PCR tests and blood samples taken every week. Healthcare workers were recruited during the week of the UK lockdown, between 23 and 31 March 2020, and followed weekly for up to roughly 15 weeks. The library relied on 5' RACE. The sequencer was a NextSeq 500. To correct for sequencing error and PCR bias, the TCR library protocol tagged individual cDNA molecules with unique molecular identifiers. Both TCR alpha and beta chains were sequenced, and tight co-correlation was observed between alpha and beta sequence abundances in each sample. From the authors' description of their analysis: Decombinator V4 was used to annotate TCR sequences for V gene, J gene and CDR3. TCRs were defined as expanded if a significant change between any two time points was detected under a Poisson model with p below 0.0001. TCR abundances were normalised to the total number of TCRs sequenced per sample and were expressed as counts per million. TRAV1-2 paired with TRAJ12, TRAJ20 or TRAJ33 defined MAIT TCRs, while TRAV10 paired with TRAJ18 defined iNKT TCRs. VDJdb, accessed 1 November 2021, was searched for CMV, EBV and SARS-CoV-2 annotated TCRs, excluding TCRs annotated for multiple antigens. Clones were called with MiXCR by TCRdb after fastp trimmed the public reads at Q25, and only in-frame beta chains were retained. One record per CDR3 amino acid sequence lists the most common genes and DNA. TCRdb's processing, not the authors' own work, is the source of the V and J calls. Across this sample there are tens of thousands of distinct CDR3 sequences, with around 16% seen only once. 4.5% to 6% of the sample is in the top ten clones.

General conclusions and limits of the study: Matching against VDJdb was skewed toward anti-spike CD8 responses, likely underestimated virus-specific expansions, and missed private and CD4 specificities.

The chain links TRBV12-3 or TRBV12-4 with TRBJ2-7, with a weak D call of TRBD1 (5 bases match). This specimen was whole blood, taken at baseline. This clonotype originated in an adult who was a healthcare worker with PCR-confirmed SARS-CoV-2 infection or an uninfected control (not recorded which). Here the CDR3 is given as CASTADRNEQYF. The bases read TGTGCCAGCACCGCTGACAGAAACGAGCAGTACTTC.